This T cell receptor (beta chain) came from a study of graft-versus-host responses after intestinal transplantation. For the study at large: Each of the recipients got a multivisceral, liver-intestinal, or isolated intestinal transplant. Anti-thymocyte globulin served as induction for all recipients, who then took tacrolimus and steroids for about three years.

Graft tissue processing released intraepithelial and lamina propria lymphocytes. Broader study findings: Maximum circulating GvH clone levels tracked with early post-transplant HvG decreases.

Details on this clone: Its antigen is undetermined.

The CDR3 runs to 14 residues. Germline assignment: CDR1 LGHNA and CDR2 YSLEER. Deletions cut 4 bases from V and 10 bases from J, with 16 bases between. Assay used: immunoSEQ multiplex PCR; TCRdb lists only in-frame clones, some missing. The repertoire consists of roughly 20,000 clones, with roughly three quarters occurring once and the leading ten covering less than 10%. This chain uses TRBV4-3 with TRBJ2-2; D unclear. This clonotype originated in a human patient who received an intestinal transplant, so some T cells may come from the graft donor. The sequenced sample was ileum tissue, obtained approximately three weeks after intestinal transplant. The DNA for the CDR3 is TGCGCCAGCAGCCTGTCACTCGGTCCCGCGGAGCTGTTTTTT. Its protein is CASSLSLGPAELFF.